Listed here are 31 T cell receptor beta chains from one sample, sequenced in a study of shared T cell receptors in the human thymus. The repertoire was sequenced with immunoSEQ multiplex PCR; TCRdb's copy has only in-frame clones and lacks some. The sample contains roughly 660,000 clones, approximately 87% of which appear only once. These data were also filed under a second study, of human thymus T cells.

Sequenced sample: thymocytes. The receptors derive from a boy under two years old with a congenital heart defect.

This chain links TRBV2 with TRBJ2-3, with 11 bases identical to TRBD2. V was pared by 7 bases and J by 4 bases, with 4 bases of the junction left unmatched. Germline V gene data show CDR1 as SNHLY and CDR2 as FYNNEI. The CDR3 has 14 amino acids. Here the CDR3 reads CASNTTSGADTQYF. The CDR3 nucleotides are TGTGCCAGCAACACGACTAGCGGGGCAGATACGCAGTATTTT.

The CDR3 DNA is TGTGCCAGCAGGGGGACTAGCGTAGAGCAGTTCTTC. It encodes CASRGTSVEQFF. The chain uses TRBV6-8 and TRBJ2-1; 10 positions agree with TRBD2. Germline V CDR1 and CDR2: MNHGY, SAAAGT. The CDR3 has 12 amino acids. With 6 bases clipped from V and 10 bases from J, the junction kept 3 bases outside the gene matches.

The CDR3 loop is CASSKGQGCAYEQYF. In DNA form, the CDR3 reads TGTGCCAGCAGCAAAGGGCAGGGGTGCGCCTACGAGCAGTACTTC. The chain uses TRBV21-1 and TRBJ2-7; no check of the table's D call, TRBD1, against the DNA was made. TRBV21-1 is annotated as a pseudogene. CDR3 length: 15 amino acids.

The chain links TRBV18 to TRBJ2-7, with D possibly TRBD1 on 6 matching bases. The CDR3 loop spans 15 amino acids. The germline CDR1 and CDR2 sequences are KGHSH and LQKENI. The V end lost 3 bases, the J end lost 6 bases, and 18 bases lay between the germline ends. The CDR3 sequence: CASSPTGAAQGEQYF. CDR3 sequence (DNA): TGTGCCAGCTCACCGACAGGAGCGGCCCAGGGCGAGCAGTACTTC.

The chain employs TRBV25-1 and TRBJ2-6; 7 bases line up with TRBD1. CDR1 and CDR2 from the germline V gene are MGHDK and SYGVNS. The V and J ends lost 8 bases and 2 bases, in that order; junction bases with no gene match: 0. The CDR3 is made up of 13 amino acids. The CDR3 here is CASQGAGANVLTF. The CDR3 DNA sequence: TGTGCCAGCCAGGGGGCTGGGGCCAACGTCCTGACTTTC.

The sample holds a few counts of this clone. V and J are TRBV11-3 and TRBJ2-7; the D gene is possibly TRBD1 (6 bases). V lost 6 bases to trimming and J lost 1 base, with 13 bases between them. The germline gives CDR1 SGHNT, CDR2 YENEEA. The CDR3 covers 14 residues. CDR3 amino acids: CASSHPGVSYEQYF. The CDR3 DNA is TGTGCCAGCAGTCATCCAGGGGTATCCTACGAGCAGTACTTC.

The V and J genes are TRBV29-1 and TRBJ1-2; the D is unclear. V was trimmed by 3 bases and J by 4 bases, leaving 18 bases between them. The CDR3 is 15 residues long. Germline values: CDR1 SQVTM, CDR2 ANQGSEA. Here the CDR3 reads CSVEWGIREGYGYTF. CDR3 nucleotides: TGCAGCGTTGAGTGGGGTATACGCGAGGGCTATGGCTACACCTTC. Supplemented by reference TRBV29-1 and TRBJ1-2, the full variable domain reads SAVISQKPSRDICQRGTSLTIQCQVDSQVTMMFWYRQQPGQSLTLIATANQGSEATYESGFVIDKFPISRPNLTFSTLTVSNMSPEDSSIYLCSVEWGIREGYGYTFGSGTRLTVV.

This chain joins TRBV7-9 and TRBJ2-5; a weak D match, TRBD1 (6 bases). V lost 5 bases and J 2 bases, leaving 12 bases between the germline ends. Germline CDR1 reads SEHNR; CDR2 reads FQNEAQ (reference sequence). The length of the CDR3 is 14 residues. The CDR3 DNA reads TGTGCCAGCAGCCCAGACAGGCCTCAAGAGACCCAGTACTTC. This encodes CASSPDRPQETQYF.

The J gene is TRBJ2-7, the V gene TRBV28, with 10 bases identical to TRBD2. The CDR3 consists of 19 residues. Losses at the gene ends were 3 bases for V and 0 bases for J; bases not matched to a gene: 14. The germline V gene encodes CDR1 MDHEN and CDR2 SYDVKM. CDR3 amino acids: CASSFPAPPSGSPSYEQYF. CDR3 sequence (DNA): TGTGCCAGCAGTTTTCCTGCACCCCCTAGCGGGAGCCCCTCCTACGAGCAGTACTTC.

This clone was observed once. J is TRBJ2-1 and V is TRBV7-9, with a possible D match to TRBD2 (5 bases). Germline loops: CDR1 SEHNR, CDR2 FQNEAQ (reference sequence). This CDR3 comprises 12 residues. V was shortened by 7 bases and J by 15 bases, with 19 bases between the two germline ends. The CDR3 protein is CASTLDSTRGFF. CDR3 nucleotide sequence: TGTGCCAGCACCCTGGATAGCACTCGGGGGTTCTTC.

The chain joins TRBV29-1 to TRBJ1-1, with 8 positions matching TRBD1. This CDR3 contains 14 residues. Germline V lookup: CDR1 SQVTM, CDR2 ANQGSEA. The V and J ends lost 6 bases and 3 bases, in that order; junction bases with no gene match: 9. The CDR3 DNA reads TGCAGCGTCTCACCCGGACAGGGCGACACTGAAGCTTTCTTT. Protein product: CSVSPGQGDTEAFF. The variable domain in full, completed from reference TRBV29-1 and TRBJ1-1, reads SAVISQKPSRDICQRGTSLTIQCQVDSQVTMMFWYRQQPGQSLTLIATANQGSEATYESGFVIDKFPISRPNLTFSTLTVSNMSPEDSSIYLCSVSPGQGDTEAFFGQGTRLTVV.

This clone was found once. This rearrangement joins TRBV15 to TRBJ2-1, with a possible D match to TRBD2 (5 bases). Trimming stripped 2 bases from V and 12 bases from J, with 20 bases between. The V gene's germline CDR1 is LNHNV and CDR2 YYDKDF (reference sequence). This CDR3 region has 15 residues. CDR3 region: CATSRWTSHTQWQFF. As DNA, the CDR3 is TGTGCCACCAGCAGATGGACTTCCCACACCCAGTGGCAGTTCTTC.

CDR3 residues: CASSAHPGQEYGYTF. CDR3 in DNA: TGTGCCAGCAGTGCCCACCCGGGACAGGAGTATGGCTACACCTTC. This chain connects TRBV2 to TRBJ1-2; 8 bases map to TRBD1. J lost 5 bases, V lost 4 bases, and 9 bases had no gene match. CDR3 length: 15 amino acids. CDR1 SNHLY and CDR2 FYNNEI come from the germline V gene.

Here the CDR3 reads CASSDIPPSFLSTGELFF. CDR3 nucleotide sequence: TGTGCCAGCAGCGATATTCCCCCTAGTTTTCTGAGCACCGGGGAGCTGTTTTTT. The chain employs TRBV7-9 and TRBJ2-2; D uncertain. Between the trimmed V and J ends, which lost 5 bases and 4 bases, there was a span of 23 bases. Germline lookup yields CDR1 SEHNR and CDR2 FQNEAQ (reference sequence). This CDR3 has 18 residues. Using reference TRBV7-9 and TRBJ2-2 for the parts outside the CDR3, the full variable domain is DTGVSQNPRHKITKRGQNVTFRCDPISEHNRLYWYRQTLGQGPEFLTYFQNEAQLEKSRLLSDRFSAERPKGSFSTLEIQRTEQGDSAMYLCASSDIPPSFLSTGELFFGEGSRLTVL.

This chain connects TRBV14 to TRBJ1-1; TRBD1 might be the D (5 bases). The CDR3 is 12 residues long. The V gene lost 5 bases and the J gene lost 8 bases, with 12 bases spanning the gap. Germline V gene lookup returns CDR1 SGHDN and CDR2 FVKESK. The CDR3 DNA reads as TGTGCCAGCAGCAAAGGGGCGATGGAAGCTTTCTTT. It specifies CASSKGAMEAFF.

The chain is built from TRBV5-8 and TRBJ2-4; a possible D gene is TRBD2 (6 bases). Germline lookup yields CDR1 SGHTS and CDR2 YDEGEE. This CDR3 is 15 amino acids long. The V end was cut by 4 bases, the J end by 6 bases, with 17 bases between. CDR3 in amino acids: CASSPRRGTGNIQYF. CDR3 bases: TGTGCCAGCAGCCCTAGGAGAGGGACTGGAAACATTCAGTACTTC.

The chain recombines TRBV27 with TRBJ1-3; a weak D match, TRBD1 (5 bases). The CDR3 loop spans 17 amino acids. The germline V and J ends were trimmed by 5 bases and 0 bases, with 17 bases remaining between them. Germline V gives CDR1 MNHEY, CDR2 SMNVEV (reference sequence). CDR3 sequence (DNA): TGTGCCAGCAGTCCAAACCGACAGCGCAACTCTGGAAACACCATATATTTT. This translates into CASSPNRQRNSGNTIYF.

This clone was observed once. The chain is built from TRBV9 and TRBJ2-3, with 7 bases fitting TRBD1. CDR1 SGDLS and CDR2 YYNGEE come from the germline V gene. V lost 0 bases and J lost 0; bases outside the gene matches: 7. The CDR3 has 17 amino acids. CDR3 nucleotides: TGTGCCAGCAGCGTAGATCCGGGACAGAGAAGCACAGATACGCAGTATTTT. Its translation is CASSVDPGQRSTDTQYF. The variable domain in full, with the rest retrieved from reference TRBV9 and TRBJ2-3, is DSGVTQTPKHLITATGQRVTLRCSPRSGDLSVYWYQQSLDQGLQFLIQYYNGEERAKGNILERFSAQQFPDLHSELNLSSLELGDSALYFCASSVDPGQRSTDTQYFGPGTRLTVL.

The CDR3 DNA reads TGTGCCAGCAGCCCCGGAGGGGGCGGTGAGCAGTTCTTC. It is translated as CASSPGGGGEQFF. J is TRBJ2-1 and V is TRBV7-2, with D possibly being TRBD1 (7 bases). Germline loops: CDR1 SGHTA, CDR2 FQGNSA. This CDR3 region has 13 residues. Trimming took 5 bases from V and 9 from J, leaving 14 bases between them.

Comment on this clone: Its ends do not fully match the called genes, so a read error is possible. This rearrangement joins TRBV4-1 to TRBJ1-1; D gene uncertain. The CDR3 has 14 amino acids. Germline V lookup: CDR1 MGHRA, CDR2 YSYEKL. The CDR3 DNA reads as TGCGCCAGCAGTCAAGTTTCCGCCGGCACTGAAGCTTTCTTT. Translated, it gives CASSQVSAGTEAFF.

This chain joins TRBV11-2 and TRBJ2-7, with D maybe TRBD2 (7 bases). Trimming took off 5 bases at V and 2 bases at J, with 16 bases between the two ends. Germline-derived CDR1 and CDR2 are SGHAT and FQNNGV. CDR3 length: 15 amino acids. CDR3 in amino acids: CASSQPSRGPYEQYF. CDR3 DNA: TGTGCCAGCAGCCAACCCTCGCGGGGGCCCTACGAGCAGTACTTC.

The chain is built from TRBV28 and TRBJ2-3; unclear D gene. The CDR3 has 11 residues. V gave up 6 bases and J gave up 4 bases, with 5 bases separating them. The germline V gene has CDR1 MDHEN and CDR2 SYDVKM. CDR3 protein: CASRGSDTQYF. CDR3 nucleotide sequence: TGTGCCAGCAGGGGCTCAGATACGCAGTATTTT.

The V gene is TRBV4-3, the J gene TRBJ2-7, with TRBD2 matching 10 bases. The CDR3 consists of 18 residues. The V gene end was trimmed by 0 bases and the J gene end by 1 base; junction bases not matched to a gene: 9. The germline V gene encodes CDR1 LGHNA and CDR2 YSLEER. CDR3 amino acids: CASSQEISGRADSYEQYF. CDR3 in DNA: TGCGCCAGCAGCCAAGAAATCAGCGGGAGGGCTGATTCCTACGAGCAGTACTTC.

The rearrangement links TRBV13 to TRBJ2-7; TRBD2 matches at 13 bases. Unmatched junction bases numbered 8, after V lost 4 bases and J lost 2 bases. Germline lookup yields CDR1 PRHDT and CDR2 FYEKMQ (reference sequence). The CDR3 has 17 residues. CDR3 sequence (DNA): TGTGCCAGCAGCTCCGGACTAGCGGGAGAGGGCCCCTACGAGCAGTACTTC. Protein: CASSSGLAGEGPYEQYF.

This rearrangement joins TRBV15 to TRBJ2-5; TRBD2 matches 7 bases. The junction had 12 bases not matched to a gene; V was cut back by 0 bases and J by 5 bases. In germline, CDR1 is LNHNV, CDR2 YYDKDF (reference sequence). The CDR3 is 17 amino acids. In DNA, the CDR3 is TGTGCCACCAGCAGAGATAGGCGGGAGTCCCCCGCGGAGACCCAGTACTTC. Residues: CATSRDRRESPAETQYF.

The count of this clone is one. The chain uses TRBV28 and TRBJ1-5, with D possibly being TRBD1 (6 bases). CDR3 length equals 16 residues. The V and J ends lost 5 bases and 0 bases respectively, with 14 bases between them. CDR1 and CDR2 (germline): MDHEN, SYDVKM. The CDR3 DNA is TGTGCCAGCAGTCCTTGGGGGGGCTTTAGCAATCAGCCCCAGCATTTT. It yields the protein CASSPWGGFSNQPQHF.

This chain links TRBV6-5 with TRBJ1-5, with D possibly being TRBD1 (6 bases). The V end lost 5 bases, the J end lost 2 bases, and 7 bases lay between the germline ends. CDR1 is MNHEY and CDR2 is SVGAGI in the germline V gene. The CDR3 has 13 residues. CDR3 sequence: CASSPGGNQPQHF. CDR3 in DNA: TGTGCCAGCAGTCCAGGGGGCAATCAGCCCCAGCATTTT.

In nucleotides, the CDR3 is TGTGCCAGCAGCCCAGGGGAAGGAGCGGGAGGCCCCCACGAGCAGTACTTC. Protein sequence: CASSPGEGAGGPHEQYF. The genes are TRBV4-2 and TRBJ2-7, with 9 bases matching TRBD2. CDR3 length equals 17 residues. Germline V lookup: CDR1 LGHNA, CDR2 YNFKEQ. After removal of 4 bases from V and 5 bases from J, the junction contained 15 bases not matched to a gene.

The rearrangement joins TRBV30 to TRBJ2-7; no definite D call. V was pared by 0 bases and J by 6 bases, with 6 bases between. This CDR3 spans 11 amino acids. Germline V lookup: CDR1 GTSNPN, CDR2 SVGIG (reference sequence). The CDR3: CAWSVSGEQYF. CDR3 DNA: TGTGCCTGGAGTGTGTCAGGCGAGCAGTACTTC.

The chain employs TRBV27 and TRBJ2-4, with TRBD2 matching over 9 bases. J lost 1 base, V lost 4 bases, and 11 bases had no gene match. Germline-derived CDR1 and CDR2 are MNHEY and SMNVEV (reference sequence). There are 18 residues in the CDR3. CDR3 DNA: TGTGCCAGCAGTTCCCCATGGCGGGGGGGGCAGGCCAAAAACATTCAGTACTTC. It codes for CASSSPWRGGQAKNIQYF.

This rearrangement joins TRBV5-1 to TRBJ2-1; D uncertain. The CDR3 length is 15 residues. Germline assignment: CDR1 SGHRS and CDR2 YFSETQ. Trimming pared 4 bases from V and 0 bases from J, leaving 11 bases between. The CDR3 coding sequence is TGCGCCAGCAGCCCCCACGCTAGCTCCTACAATGAGCAGTTCTTC. Translated: CASSPHASSYNEQFF.